Listed here are 27 T cell receptor beta chains from one sample, sequenced in a study of blood T cell repertoires in COVID-19. Generated by immunoSEQ multiplex PCR, the TCRdb table keeps only in-frame clones and is missing some. Among about 140,000 clones listed, 65% to 85% were seen once. Sequenced sample: peripheral blood. Receptors were obtained from a woman aged 60-75 years with acute or convalescent COVID-19.

The chain has TRBV5-6 and TRBJ2-1; 11 positions match TRBD1. Trimming took 5 bases from V and 7 from J; bases not matched to a gene: 8. Germline V gene lookup returns CDR1 SGHDT and CDR2 YYEEEE. The CDR3 length is 15 residues. In nucleotides, the CDR3 is TGTGCCAGCAGTCTGGGGACAGGGGGAAGGAATGAGCAGTTCTTC. Residues: CASSLGTGGRNEQFF.

The genes are TRBV5-6 and TRBJ2-5; 7 bases are a match to TRBD2. J lost 4 bases, V lost 2 bases, and 8 bases had no gene match. CDR1 is SGHDT, CDR2 YYEEEE, per germline. This CDR3 has 15 residues. CDR3 coding DNA: TGTGCCAGCAGCTTAGCGACGGGGGGTGTAGAGACCCAGTACTTC. The encoded protein is CASSLATGGVETQYF.

This clone was seen only once. The chain combines TRBV6-5 with TRBJ2-3; a possible D gene is TRBD1 (5 bases). Germline V gene sequence: CDR1 MNHEY, CDR2 SVGAGI. The CDR3 spans 15 residues. Trimming pared 9 bases from V and 0 bases from J, leaving 16 bases between. The CDR3 DNA reads as TGTGCCAGTTCATCCGCAGGGTCAAGCACAGATACGCAGTATTTT. It codes for CASSSAGSSTDTQYF.

The sample holds a few counts of this clone. This chain joins TRBV2 and TRBJ2-5; tentatively, D is TRBD2 (5 bases). Germline V gives CDR1 SNHLY, CDR2 FYNNEI. Trimming shortened V by 6 bases and J by 5 bases, and 19 bases separated the two germline ends. This CDR3 spans 15 amino acids. Here the CDR3 reads CASSLPGMTEETQYF. The CDR3 DNA sequence: TGTGCCAGCAGCTTGCCCGGGATGACGGAGGAGACCCAGTACTTC.

The chain links TRBV28 to TRBJ2-2; D is ambiguous. The germline V gene has CDR1 MDHEN and CDR2 SYDVKM. Trimming removed 5 bases from V and 6 bases from J, with 7 bases in between. The CDR3 runs to 12 residues. The DNA for the CDR3 is TGTGCCAGCAGTCCACCGGCCGGGGAGCTGTTTTTT. It encodes CASSPPAGELFF.

This chain joins TRBV2 and TRBJ2-7; 7 nucleotides line up with TRBD2. Germline assignment: CDR1 SNHLY and CDR2 FYNNEI. The trim removed 1 base at V and 4 bases at J, leaving 7 bases unmatched. The CDR3 extends over 15 amino acids. The CDR3 protein is CASSEGAARGYEQYF. The CDR3, as DNA: TGTGCCAGCAGTGAAGGGGCAGCGCGGGGGTACGAGCAGTACTTC.

Only a few counts were recorded for this clone. The chain recombines TRBV27 with TRBJ2-5; D remains ambiguous. This CDR3 spans 14 amino acids. V was shortened by 2 bases and J by 5 bases, with 12 bases between the two germline ends. Germline lookup yields CDR1 MNHEY and CDR2 SMNVEV (reference sequence). The DNA of the CDR3 is TGTGCCAGCAGTTTAAATGTCTTTTTTGAGACCCAGTACTTC. Amino acids: CASSLNVFFETQYF.

CDR3 protein: CASRTTGANSPLHF. The CDR3 nucleotides are TGTGCCAGCAGGACAACAGGAGCTAATTCACCCCTCCACTTT. The V gene is TRBV28, the J gene TRBJ1-6, with D perhaps TRBD1 (5 bases). Deletions cut 6 bases from V and 6 bases from J, with 12 bases between. This CDR3 has 14 residues. The germline gives CDR1 MDHEN, CDR2 SYDVKM.

The genes are TRBV7-9 and TRBJ1-1; D uncertain. Germline CDR1 reads SEHNR; CDR2 reads FQNEAQ (reference sequence). There are 15 residues in the CDR3. The V and J ends lost 1 base and 1 base respectively, with 10 bases between them. Written as DNA, the CDR3 is TGTGCCAGCAGCTTAGTAGTGTACGCGAACACTGAAGCTTTCTTT. Translating it yields CASSLVVYANTEAFF.

This rearrangement joins TRBV2 to TRBJ2-7; D is perhaps TRBD2 (5 bases). Trimming stripped 8 bases from V and 9 bases from J, with 17 bases between. Germline V gives CDR1 SNHLY, CDR2 FYNNEI. The CDR3 has 12 residues. This chain's CDR3 is CASFLSGLGQYF. Written as DNA, the CDR3 is TGTGCCAGCTTCCTTTCGGGGTTGGGGCAGTACTTC.

The chain carries TRBV27 and TRBJ2-2; a possible D gene is TRBD2 (6 bases). Germline CDR1 MNHEY, CDR2 SMNVEV (reference sequence). V lost 6 bases and J lost 0, with 11 bases in between. The CDR3 runs to 15 residues. CDR3 coding DNA: TGTGCCAGCAGACGTTCGGGGGCGAACACCGGGGAGCTGTTTTTT. It yields the protein CASRRSGANTGELFF.

This clone has at least ten counts. The chain recombines TRBV7-9 with TRBJ2-1; D is unresolved. Germline V gene sequence: CDR1 SEHNR, CDR2 FQNEAQ (reference sequence). This CDR3 is 14 amino acids long. V was cut by 3 bases and J by 5 bases, with 11 bases left in between. The CDR3 loop reads CASSFQSRNNEQFF. CDR3 coding DNA: TGTGCCAGCAGCTTCCAAAGCAGGAACAATGAGCAGTTCTTC.

There are a few counts of this clone. The rearrangement links TRBV10-3 to TRBJ1-5, with 10 bases that match TRBD1. Germline loops: CDR1 ENHRY, CDR2 SYGVKD. The CDR3 consists of 17 residues. V shed 3 bases and J 5 bases; nucleotides not matched to a gene: 10. The CDR3 nucleotides read TGTGCCATCAGTGATGGACAGGGGGGAAGGGGAGATCAGCCCCAGCATTTT. Protein sequence: CAISDGQGGRGDQPQHF.

The chain uses TRBV28 and TRBJ2-5; D ambiguous. Trimming shortened V by 7 bases and J by 1 base, and 10 bases separated the two germline ends. Germline CDR1 reads MDHEN; CDR2 reads SYDVKM. This CDR3 has 13 residues. CDR3 sequence (DNA): TGTGCCAGCACATTTAGCTTCCAAGAGACCCAGTACTTC. Translating gives CASTFSFQETQYF.

V usage is TRBV5-1 and J usage is TRBJ2-7; D remains ambiguous. This CDR3 spans 14 amino acids. The V end was cut by 0 bases, the J end by 4 bases, with 11 bases between. Germline CDR1 reads SGHRS; CDR2 reads YFSETQ. The CDR3 is CASSLGQNVYEQYF. The DNA of the CDR3 is TGCGCCAGCAGCTTGGGGCAGAACGTTTACGAGCAGTACTTC.

This clone came up once. The chain employs TRBV25-1 and TRBJ1-5; the D is unclear. The CDR3 covers 14 residues. V gave up 3 bases and J gave up 6 bases, with 12 bases separating them. Germline V gene lookup returns CDR1 MGHDK and CDR2 SYGVNS. The CDR3 region is CASSETFAGQPQHF. The CDR3 DNA follows: TGTGCCAGCAGTGAGACATTCGCGGGTCAGCCCCAGCATTTT.

This clone was found once. The chain recombines TRBV5-1 with TRBJ1-1; D might be TRBD1 (5 bases). The V end was cut by 2 bases, the J end by 1 base, with 6 bases between. Looked up from germline, CDR1 is SGHRS and CDR2 is YFSETQ. The CDR3 covers 13 residues. DNA of the CDR3: TGCGCCAGCAGCTTTCAGGGGAACACTGAAGCTTTCTTT. This translates into CASSFQGNTEAFF.

This chain uses TRBV6-5 with TRBJ1-5; 9 nucleotides match TRBD1. Trimming cost V 0 bases and J 3 bases; bases outside gene matches: 3. The CDR3 has 16 amino acids. Germline assignment: CDR1 MNHEY and CDR2 SVGAGI. The CDR3 sequence: CASSYSGTGYNQPQHF. DNA for the CDR3: TGTGCCAGCAGTTACTCGGGGACAGGGTACAATCAGCCCCAGCATTTT.

The rearrangement uses TRBV6-4 and TRBJ1-5, with D unclear. The ends were cut back, 7 bases at V and 1 base at J, with 20 bases in the middle. Germline V gives CDR1 MRHNA, CDR2 SNTAGT. There are 17 residues in the CDR3. DNA for the CDR3: TGTGCCAGCATCAATTTACAGTTCCTTGGGAGCAATCAGCCCCAGCATTTT. Protein sequence: CASINLQFLGSNQPQHF.

The V call is TRBV27, the J call TRBJ1-3; D is undetermined. The CDR3 consists of 14 residues. V gave up 6 bases and J gave up 0 bases, with 9 bases separating them. CDR1 and CDR2 (germline): MNHEY, SMNVEV (reference sequence). This chain's CDR3 is CASSKLSSGNTIYF. The CDR3 nucleotides read TGTGCCAGCAGCAAGCTGAGCTCTGGAAACACCATATATTTT.

The chain carries TRBV7-9 and TRBJ2-2, with D uncertain. Looked up from germline, CDR1 is SEHNR and CDR2 is FQNEAQ (reference sequence). V lost 5 bases, J lost 6 bases, and 4 bases lay in between. This CDR3 region has 11 residues. The DNA of the CDR3 is TGTGCCAGCAGCCCGTCCGGGGAGCTGTTTTTT. It specifies CASSPSGELFF.

This clone appeared a single time. The rearrangement links TRBV28 to TRBJ2-6; 8 bases line up with TRBD1. The CDR3 runs to 16 residues. V lost 5 bases to trimming and J lost 2 bases; unmatched junction nucleotides: 5. CDR1 is MDHEN, CDR2 SYDVKM, per germline. CDR3 loop: CASSVQGAPGANVLTF. Written as DNA, the CDR3 is TGTGCCAGCAGTGTGCAGGGGGCGCCTGGGGCCAACGTCCTGACTTTC. Drawing the rest from reference TRBV28 and TRBJ2-6, the complete variable domain is DVKVTQSSRYLVKRTGEKVFLECVQDMDHENMFWYRQDPGLGLRLIYFSYDVKMKEKGDIPEGYSVSREKKERFSLILESASTNQTSMYLCASSVQGAPGANVLTFGAGSRLTVL.

V is TRBV10-1 and J is TRBJ2-1; the match to TRBD2 covers 10 bases. This CDR3 has 15 amino acids. Trimming at V came to 2 bases and at J to 2 bases, leaving 0 bases not matched to a gene. Germline CDR1 and CDR2: WNHNN and SYGVQD (reference sequence). CDR3 sequence reads: CASSEGTSAYNEQFF. The CDR3 nucleotides read TGCGCCAGCAGTGAGGGGACTAGCGCCTACAATGAGCAGTTCTTC.

The rearrangement links TRBV19 to TRBJ2-1; TRBD2 is a possible D gene (5 bases). CDR1 is LNHDA, CDR2 SQIVND, per germline (reference sequence). The CDR3 runs 20 residues. V was clipped by 4 bases and J by 7 bases, with 32 bases between them. The CDR3 region has the DNA TGTGCCAGTAGTACCCCCTCCCAGCGGCTTTCTAGCTTGGGTACTAATGAGCAGTTCTTC. It translates to CASSTPSQRLSSLGTNEQFF.

This clone occurred once. The chain combines TRBV10-3 with TRBJ2-5; D perhaps matches TRBD1 (6 bases). The CDR3 runs 12 residues. V lost 10 bases to trimming and J lost 2 bases, with 11 bases between them. Germline-derived CDR1 and CDR2 are ENHRY and SYGVKD. The CDR3 sequence is CATTGQQETQYF. The CDR3 DNA follows: TGTGCCACCACGGGACAACAAGAGACCCAGTACTTC.

Only a few counts were recorded for this clone. This chain links TRBV7-9 with TRBJ1-3, with no clear D. Germline V gene sequence: CDR1 SEHNR, CDR2 FQNEAQ (reference sequence). The CDR3 is 16 residues long. Trimming stripped 2 bases from V and 4 bases from J, with 15 bases between. The CDR3 reads CASSLWAHTVGNTIYF. Written as DNA, the CDR3 is TGTGCCAGCAGCTTATGGGCGCACACAGTCGGAAACACCATATATTTT.

The chain recombines TRBV28 with TRBJ2-7; possibly TRBD1 for D (6 bases). The V end was cut by 5 bases, the J end by 2 bases, with 16 bases between. The CDR3 consists of 15 residues. Per germline, CDR1 MDHEN and CDR2 SYDVKM. The CDR3 loop is CASSPRLGATYEQYF. The CDR3 nucleotides read TGTGCCAGCAGTCCCCGTTTGGGGGCTACCTACGAGCAGTACTTC.